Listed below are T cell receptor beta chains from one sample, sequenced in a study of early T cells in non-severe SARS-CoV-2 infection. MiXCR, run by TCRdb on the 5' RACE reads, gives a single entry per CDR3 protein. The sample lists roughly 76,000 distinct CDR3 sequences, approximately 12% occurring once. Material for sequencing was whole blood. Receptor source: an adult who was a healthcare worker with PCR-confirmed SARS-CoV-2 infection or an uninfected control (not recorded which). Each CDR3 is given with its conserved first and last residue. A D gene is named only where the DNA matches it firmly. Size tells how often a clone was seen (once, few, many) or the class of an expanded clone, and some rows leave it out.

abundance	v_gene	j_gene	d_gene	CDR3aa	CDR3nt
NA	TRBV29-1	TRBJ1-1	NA	CSVGKRGTEAFF	TGCAGCGTTGGGAAGAGGGGGACTGAAGCTTTCTTT
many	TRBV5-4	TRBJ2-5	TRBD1	CASSFRDSQETQYF	TGTGCCAGCAGCTTCCGGGACAGCCAAGAGACCCAGTACTTC
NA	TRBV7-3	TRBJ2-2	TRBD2	CASSGTRGSGELFF	TGTGCCAGCAGCGGGACTAGAGGTTCCGGGGAGCTGTTTTTT
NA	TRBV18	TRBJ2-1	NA	CASSPRRDNEQFF	TGTGCCAGCTCACCACGAAGAGACAATGAGCAGTTCTTC
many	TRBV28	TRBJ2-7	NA	CASTIGQIRREQYF	TGTGCCAGCACCATAGGACAGATCCGGAGGGAGCAGTACTTC
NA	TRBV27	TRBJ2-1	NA	CDSSLLGSHNEQFF	TGTGACAGCAGTTTATTAGGATCACACAATGAGCAGTTCTTC
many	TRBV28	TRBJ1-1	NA	CASSLSDGINTEAFF	TGTGCCAGCAGTTTGTCCGACGGGATAAACACTGAAGCTTTCTTT
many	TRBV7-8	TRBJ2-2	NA	CASSALRVVNTGELFF	TGTGCCAGCAGCGCCCTTCGGGTGGTGAACACCGGGGAGCTGTTTTTT
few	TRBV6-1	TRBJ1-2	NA	CASTHGTRVSGYTF	TGTGCCAGCACTCACGGGACCAGAGTCTCTGGCTACACCTTC
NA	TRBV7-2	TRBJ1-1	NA	CACTSRGFYAEAFF	TGTGCCTGCACCTCACGGGGGTTTTACGCTGAAGCTTTCTTT
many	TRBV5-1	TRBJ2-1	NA	CASRFAGSSYNEQFF	TGCGCCAGCCGCTTCGCCGGTAGCTCCTACAATGAGCAGTTCTTC
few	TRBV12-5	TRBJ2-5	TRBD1	CASGLGAGGKETQYF	TGTGCTAGTGGTTTGGGGGCAGGGGGAAAAGAGACCCAGTACTTC
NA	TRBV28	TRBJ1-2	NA	CASSLLSGAGYTF	TGTGCCAGCAGCCTCCTCTCGGGGGCTGGCTACACCTTC
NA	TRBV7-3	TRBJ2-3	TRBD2	CASSVSGPRGSDTQYF	TGTGCCAGCAGCGTATCGGGACCGCGGGGGTCAGATACGCAGTATTTT
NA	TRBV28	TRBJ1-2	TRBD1	CASSSPSGQALGGYTF	TGTGCCAGCAGTTCCCCCTCCGGACAGGCCCTCGGTGGCTACACCTTC
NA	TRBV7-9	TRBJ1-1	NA	CASSRRRANLLNTEAFF	TGTGCCAGCAGCCGACGCAGGGCCAACCTTCTGAACACTGAAGCTTTCTTT
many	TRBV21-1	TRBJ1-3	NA	CASSNLQGRYSGNTIYF	TGTGCCAGCAGCAACCTCCAGGGGAGATACTCTGGAAACACCATATATTTT